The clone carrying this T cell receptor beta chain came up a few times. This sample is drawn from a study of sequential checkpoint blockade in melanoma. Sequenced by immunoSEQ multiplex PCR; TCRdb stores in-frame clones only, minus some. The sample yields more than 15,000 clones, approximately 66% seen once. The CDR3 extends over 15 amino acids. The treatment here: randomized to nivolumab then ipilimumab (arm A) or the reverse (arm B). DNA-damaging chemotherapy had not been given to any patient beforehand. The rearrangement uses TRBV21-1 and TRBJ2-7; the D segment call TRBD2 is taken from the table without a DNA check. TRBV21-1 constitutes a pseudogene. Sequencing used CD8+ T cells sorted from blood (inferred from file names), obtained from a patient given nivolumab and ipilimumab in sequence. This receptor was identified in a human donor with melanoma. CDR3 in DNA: TGTGCCAGCAGCAAAGTTCGCGTCCCTTCCTACGAGCAGTACTTC. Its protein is CASSKVRVPSYEQYF.